This T cell receptor beta chain was found in a study of post-analysis software for immune sequencing data. Whole-study results and caveats: Patients showed TRBV5-6, TRBV5-1 and TRBV20-1 among about five TRBV segments more frequent than in controls.

On this clonotype: Its antigen is undetermined.

TCR beta cDNA libraries included unique molecular identifiers. From the PCR reads, TCRdb called clonotypes with MiXCR, one entry per CDR3 protein. There are about 620,000 distinct CDR3 sequences in the sample; about 40% occur only once, and over 1.5% lies in the top ten. V was clipped by 4 bases and J by 5 bases, with 18 bases between them. The CDR3 spans 14 residues. Germline V gene data show CDR1 as DFQATT and CDR2 as SNEGSKA (reference sequence). The clonotype originates from a girl aged 5-17 years with multiple sclerosis. The sample was blood. The chain carries TRBV20-1 and TRBJ2-7; D call uncertain. The chain's CDR3 is CSATPPGRTNEQYF. The CDR3 nucleotides are TGCAGTGCTACTCCCCCCGGCAGGACCAACGAGCAGTACTTC.